A selection of T cell receptor beta chains follows, all from one sample in a study of blood T cell repertoires in COVID-19. Measured with immunoSEQ multiplex PCR; TCRdb has only the in-frame clones, and not every one. The table lists about 210,000 clones, 89% of them singletons, with about 5% in the top ten. Sequencing was done on a sample of peripheral blood. Receptors were obtained from a woman between 40 and 50 years old with acute or convalescent COVID-19. CDR3s include the opening cysteine and the closing phenylalanine or tryptophan. A D gene is named only where the DNA matches it firmly. The listing skips clone size in some rows; elsewhere it reads once, few, many or a size class.

clone_size d_call j_call v_call cdr3_aa cdr3_nt
- - TRBJ1-1 TRBV30 CAWTVGLTMNTEAFF TGTGCCTGGACAGTAGGACTTACTATGAACACTGAAGCTTTCTTT
- TRBD1 TRBJ1-2 TRBV19 CATQGAGQGVYGYTF TGTGCCACCCAAGGGGCGGGACAGGGAGTCTATGGCTACACCTTC
- TRBD1 TRBJ1-1 TRBV9 CASSVAGTGYTEAFF TGTGCCAGCAGCGTAGCCGGGACAGGGTACACTGAAGCTTTCTTT
- - TRBJ2-5 TRBV19 CASSRLTAVSQETQYF TGTGCCAGTAGCCGACTGACGGCGGTATCTCAAGAGACCCAGTACTTC
- - TRBJ1-1 TRBV2 CASRPQGNTEAFF TGTGCCAGCAGACCACAGGGGAACACTGAAGCTTTCTTT
- - TRBJ1-3 TRBV2 CASSEGAGHGNTIYF TGTGCCAGCAGTGAAGGGGCAGGGCATGGAAACACCATATATTTT
- TRBD1 TRBJ1-5 TRBV11-2 CASSVSGGHEPQHF TGTGCCAGCAGCGTTTCAGGGGGCCATGAGCCCCAGCATTTT
- TRBD1 TRBJ1-2 TRBV3-1/TRBV3-2 CASSHGGTANYGYTF TGTGCCAGCAGCCACGGAGGGACAGCTAACTATGGCTACACCTTC
- - TRBJ2-5 TRBV12-2 CASRSGGKETQYF TGTGCAAGTCGCTCAGGGGGGAAAGAGACCCAGTACTTC
once TRBD1 TRBJ1-1 TRBV6-5 CASSYSRQGEHEAFF TGTGCCAGCAGTTACTCAAGACAGGGAGAGCATGAAGCTTTCTTT
- - TRBJ1-3 TRBV6-5 CASSYKGPGVGNTIYF TGTGCCAGCAGTTACAAGGGGCCAGGGGTTGGAAACACCATATATTTT
- TRBD2 TRBJ2-1 TRBV5-1 CASSPPPAGGSYNEQFF TGCGCCAGCAGCCCCCCCCCTGCGGGGGGCTCCTACAATGAGCAGTTCTTC
few - TRBJ1-6 TRBV7-8 CASSRGRGSPLHF TGTGCCAGCAGCCGGGGGCGGGGTTCACCCCTCCACTTT
- - TRBJ1-2 TRBV7-3 CASSLARNYGYTF TGTGCCAGCAGCTTAGCACGGAACTATGGCTACACCTTC
- TRBD1 TRBJ1-2 TRBV7-9 CASSTRQGAYGYTF TGTGCCAGCAGCACCCGACAGGGGGCCTATGGCTACACCTTC